This TCR beta chain was sequenced for a study of cytomegalovirus exposure and HLA in healthy donors. Primers included in the PCR were 60 Vbeta and 13 Jbeta primers. Sequencing was performed with immunoSEQ multiplex PCR; in TCRdb, only in-frame clones are kept and a portion is missing. This repertoire includes under 70,000 clones. This sequence originates from a female donor in good health and CMV-seropositive. What was sequenced was PBMCs.

Here the CDR3 DNA reads TGCGCCAGCAAGTATGAGGGGGCTAACACCGGGGAGCTGTTTTTT. This sequence encodes CASKYEGANTGELFF. The chain uses TRBV5-1 and TRBJ2-2; TRBD1 aligns across 7 bases. Losses at the gene ends were 6 bases for V and 2 bases for J; bases not matched to a gene: 7. CDR3 length: 15 residues. Germline CDR1 is SGHRS and CDR2 is YFSETQ.